A single sample gave rise to the 18 T cell receptor beta chains below, sequenced in a study of blood T cell repertoires in COVID-19. Some clones are missing from TCRdb's copy, which holds only in-frame ones; the method was immunoSEQ multiplex PCR. The sample consists of 100,000 to 130,000 clones, roughly 85% of them appearing once. Sequencing input: peripheral blood. Source of these receptors: a human donor in a cohort sampled during active COVID-19.

A single count supports this clone. The rearrangement links TRBV7-9 to TRBJ2-2; the D gene is possibly TRBD2 (6 bases). Germline V CDR1 and CDR2: SEHNR, FQNEAQ (reference sequence). This CDR3 contains 15 residues. V was shortened by 8 bases and J by 3 bases, with 16 bases between the two germline ends. Here the CDR3 DNA reads TGTGCCAGCGACCAGGCGGGGTTGTACACCGGGGAGCTGTTTTTT. It specifies CASDQAGLYTGELFF.

As regards this clone: One end of the junction varies from germline; a read error may be responsible. The rearrangement joins TRBV7-7 to TRBJ2-2, with TRBD1 matching 8 bases. CDR1 is SSHAT, CDR2 FNYEAQ, per germline (reference sequence). The CDR3 totals 15 residues. CDR3 sequence: CASSSGTGNTGELFF. CDR3 in DNA: TGTGCTAGCAGCTCGGGGACAGGGAACACCGGGGAGCTGTTTTTT.

This chain links TRBV6-1 with TRBJ2-1; D unresolved. Per the germline V gene, CDR1 is MNHNS and CDR2 is SASEGT. With 1 base removed from V and 10 bases from J, the gap between germline ends came to 11 bases. The CDR3 is made up of 13 amino acids. This chain's CDR3 is CASSEGQRREQFF. As DNA, the CDR3 is TGTGCCAGCAGTGAAGGGCAGCGAAGGGAGCAGTTCTTC.

CDR3 sequence: CASSLYQETQYF. CDR3 nucleotides: TGCGCCAGCAGCCTCTACCAAGAGACCCAGTACTTC. This chain uses TRBV5-1 with TRBJ2-5; no reliable D call. V lost 4 bases, J lost 0 bases, and 4 bases lay in between. This CDR3 spans 12 amino acids. The germline gives CDR1 SGHRS, CDR2 YFSETQ.

The chain links TRBV28 to TRBJ1-2, with 8 bases that match TRBD1. Germline assignment: CDR1 MDHEN and CDR2 SYDVKM. V dropped 5 bases and J dropped 4; count of bases not matched to a gene: 3. The CDR3 extends over 13 amino acids. The CDR3 spells CASSGTGRYGYTF. CDR3 sequence (DNA): TGTGCCAGCAGTGGGACAGGACGCTATGGCTACACCTTC.

This chain links TRBV15 with TRBJ2-2; 12 positions agree with TRBD2. The CDR3 runs to 17 residues. With 5 bases clipped from V and 4 bases from J, the junction kept 8 bases outside the gene matches. Germline-derived CDR1 and CDR2 are LNHNV and YYDKDF (reference sequence). The CDR3 loop reads CATSSPASGGATGELFF. As DNA, the CDR3 is TGTGCCACCAGCTCTCCTGCTAGCGGGGGGGCCACCGGGGAGCTGTTTTTT.

The table lists this clone with a count of one. The chain joins TRBV25-1 to TRBJ1-2; 7 bases align to TRBD1. Germline V gene lookup returns CDR1 MGHDK and CDR2 SYGVNS. With V trimmed by 0 bases and J by 4 bases, 11 bases remained unmatched. CDR3 size: 17 residues. CDR3 in amino acids: CASSEYIQGGDTYGYTF. The CDR3 nucleotides read TGTGCCAGCAGTGAATATATTCAAGGGGGCGATACCTATGGCTACACCTTC.

V is TRBV6-1 and J is TRBJ2-5; D is undetermined. The CDR3 sequence is 14 residues long. Germline-derived CDR1 and CDR2 are MNHNS and SASEGT. Trimming pared 2 bases from V and 7 bases from J, leaving 14 bases between. Here the CDR3 reads CASSEPSRPGTQYF. The CDR3, as DNA: TGTGCCAGCAGTGAACCATCGAGACCGGGGACCCAGTACTTC.

This chain uses TRBV28 with TRBJ2-3; the D is unclear. Germline CDR1 MDHEN, CDR2 SYDVKM. The V and J ends lost 6 bases and 7 bases respectively, with 8 bases between them. This CDR3 spans 11 amino acids. The CDR3 is CASSAGYTQYF. DNA of the CDR3: TGTGCCAGCAGCGCCGGGTATACGCAGTATTTT.

The chain joins TRBV5-5 to TRBJ1-2; 9 nucleotides agree with TRBD1. The V gene end was trimmed by 4 bases and the J gene end by 4 bases; junction bases not matched to a gene: 5. The CDR3 contains 14 residues. Germline assignment: CDR1 SGHKS and CDR2 YYEKEE (reference sequence). CDR3 in DNA: TGTGCCAGCAGCGCGGACAGGGGAATCTATGGCTACACCTTC. As protein: CASSADRGIYGYTF. Full variable domain (outside the CDR3, taken from reference TRBV5-5 and TRBJ1-2): DAGVTQSPTHLIKTRGQQVTLRCSPISGHKSVSWYQQVLGQGPQFIFQYYEKEERGRGNFPDRFSARQFPNYSSELNVNALLLGDSALYLCASSADRGIYGYTFGSGTRLTVV.

The chain links TRBV10-3 to TRBJ2-5; 9 positions match TRBD1. V dropped 9 bases and J dropped 5; count of bases not matched to a gene: 4. Germline V gene data show CDR1 as ENHRY and CDR2 as SYGVKD. The CDR3 totals 12 residues. In DNA, the CDR3 is TGTGCCATACAGGGGGCAGGGGAGACCCAGTACTTC. Amino acid sequence: CAIQGAGETQYF.

This rearrangement joins TRBV7-9 to TRBJ2-5; maybe TRBD2 (6 bases). The V end lost 4 bases, the J end lost 5 bases, and 14 bases lay between the germline ends. The CDR3 is made up of 14 amino acids. CDR1 and CDR2 from the germline V gene are SEHNR and FQNEAQ (reference sequence). The CDR3 spells CASSSVTRDETQYF. Here the CDR3 DNA reads TGTGCCAGCAGCTCGGTGACTAGAGACGAGACCCAGTACTTC.

The CDR3 region has the DNA TGTGCCAGCAGCCAGCAACAGGGTCCCTATGGCTACACCTTC. The encoded protein is CASSQQQGPYGYTF. V usage is TRBV14 and J usage is TRBJ1-2, with D possibly TRBD1 on 6 matching bases. Looked up from germline, CDR1 is SGHDN and CDR2 is FVKESK. CDR3 size: 14 residues. Trimming took 3 bases from V and 4 from J, leaving 12 bases between them.

In this sample, this clone turned up once. The chain carries TRBV14 and TRBJ2-1, with 11 bases aligning to TRBD2. The CDR3 is 16 amino acids. Germline values: CDR1 SGHDN, CDR2 FVKESK. J gave up 2 bases and V 2 bases, and 2 bases lay outside the gene matches. CDR3 protein: CASSQFSGRAYNEQFF. As DNA, the CDR3 is TGTGCCAGCAGCCAATTTAGCGGGAGGGCCTACAATGAGCAGTTCTTC. The whole variable domain, remainder taken from reference TRBV14 and TRBJ2-1, is EAGVTQFPSHSVIEKGQTVTLRCDPISGHDNLYWYRRVMGKEIKFLLHFVKESKQDESGMPNNRFLAERTGGTYSTLKVQPAELEDSGVYFCASSQFSGRAYNEQFFGPGTRLTVL.

The chain links TRBV29-1 to TRBJ2-2; 8 positions match TRBD1. After removal of 5 bases from V and 1 base from J, the junction contained 9 bases not matched to a gene. The germline gives CDR1 SQVTM, CDR2 ANQGSEA. The CDR3 spans 16 residues. The CDR3 DNA reads as TGCAGCGTTCCCCTATTCGACAGGGGGAACACCGGGGAGCTGTTTTTT. Its translation: CSVPLFDRGNTGELFF.

The chain uses TRBV3-1 (or the pseudogene TRBV3-2) and TRBJ2-2; 11 bases line up with TRBD2. CDR1 is LGHDT and CDR2 is YNNKEL in the germline V gene (reference sequence). The trim removed 5 bases at V and 3 bases at J, leaving 5 bases unmatched. The CDR3 is 16 amino acids. The CDR3 DNA follows: TGTGCCAGCAGCACTAGCGGGAGTCGGTACACCGGGGAGCTGTTTTTT. It codes for CASSTSGSRYTGELFF.

This chain links TRBV29-1 with TRBJ2-3, with TRBD2 identical over 10 bases. Per germline, CDR1 SQVTM and CDR2 ANQGSEA. The CDR3 consists of 15 residues. After removal of 2 bases from V and 4 bases from J, the junction contained 6 bases not matched to a gene. DNA of the CDR3: TGCAGCGTTGAAAGGGCTAGCGGGAGTCCAGATACGCAGTATTTT. Protein sequence: CSVERASGSPDTQYF.

The chain carries TRBV28 and TRBJ1-2; 8 bases fit TRBD1. Looked up from germline, CDR1 is MDHEN and CDR2 is SYDVKM. V lost 6 bases to trimming and J lost 7 bases; unmatched junction nucleotides: 7. The CDR3 consists of 13 residues. In DNA, the CDR3 is TGTGCCAGCAGCCCGGACAGGGTCGTTGGCTACACCTTC. Protein product: CASSPDRVVGYTF.